The T cell receptor (beta chain) described here comes from a study of blood T cell repertoires in COVID-19. CDR3 length: 13 amino acids. Germline V gene data show CDR1 as GTSNPN and CDR2 as SVGIG (reference sequence). With 3 bases clipped from V and 5 bases from J, the junction kept 3 bases outside the gene matches. The assay was immunoSEQ multiplex PCR, and TCRdb's table has in-frame clones only and misses some. The table lists 350,000 or so clones, under 95% of them singletons. This chain links TRBV30 with TRBJ2-1; TRBD2 agrees at 8 bases. Input material: PBMCs or T cells enriched from blood (not recorded which). The source is a woman in her 30s who had recovered from COVID-19. The CDR3 spells CAWRPGLDNEQFF. The CDR3 coding sequence is TGTGCCTGGAGACCGGGACTAGACAATGAGCAGTTCTTC.